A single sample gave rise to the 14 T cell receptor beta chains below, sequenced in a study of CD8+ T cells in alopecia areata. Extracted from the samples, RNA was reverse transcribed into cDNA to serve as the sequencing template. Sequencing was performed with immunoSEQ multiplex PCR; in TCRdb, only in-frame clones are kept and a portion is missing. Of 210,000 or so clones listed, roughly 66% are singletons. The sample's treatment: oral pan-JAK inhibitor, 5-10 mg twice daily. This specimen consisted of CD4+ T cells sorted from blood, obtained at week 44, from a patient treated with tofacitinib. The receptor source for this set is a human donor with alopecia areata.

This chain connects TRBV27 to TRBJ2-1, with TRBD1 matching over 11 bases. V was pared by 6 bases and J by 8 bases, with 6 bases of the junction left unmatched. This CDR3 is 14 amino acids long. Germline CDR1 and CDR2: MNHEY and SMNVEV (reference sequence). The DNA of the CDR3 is TGTGCCAGCAGGCGCGGACAGGGGGCCGATGAGCAGTTCTTC. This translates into CASRRGQGADEQFF.

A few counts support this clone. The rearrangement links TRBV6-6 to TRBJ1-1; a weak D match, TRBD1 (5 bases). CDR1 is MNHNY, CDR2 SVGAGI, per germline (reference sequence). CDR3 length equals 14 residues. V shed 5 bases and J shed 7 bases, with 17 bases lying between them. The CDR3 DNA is TGTGCCAGCAGTACCCGGGGGACCAGTAATGAAGCTTTCTTT. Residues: CASSTRGTSNEAFF.

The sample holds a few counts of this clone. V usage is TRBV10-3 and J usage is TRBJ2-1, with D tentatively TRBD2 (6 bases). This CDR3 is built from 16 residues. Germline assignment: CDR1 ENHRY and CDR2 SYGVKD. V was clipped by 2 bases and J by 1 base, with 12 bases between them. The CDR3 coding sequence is TGTGCCATCAGTGAGCCCTCCGGGGGTTCCTACAATGAGCAGTTCTTC. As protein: CAISEPSGGSYNEQFF.

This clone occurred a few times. Written as DNA, the CDR3 is TGCAGCGTTCACGACAGGGTGGGCCTCCAGAGAGCTTTCTTT. Protein: CSVHDRVGLQRAFF. The chain joins TRBV29-1 to TRBJ1-1; 7 bases match TRBD1. The V gene's germline CDR1 is SQVTM and CDR2 ANQGSEA. Trimming cost V 5 bases and J 10 bases; bases outside gene matches: 16. The CDR3 has 14 amino acids.

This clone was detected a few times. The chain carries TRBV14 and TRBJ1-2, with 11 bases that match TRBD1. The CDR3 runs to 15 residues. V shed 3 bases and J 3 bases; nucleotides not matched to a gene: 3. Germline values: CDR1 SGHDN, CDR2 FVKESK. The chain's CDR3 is CASSQRTGGHYGYTF. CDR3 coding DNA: TGTGCCAGCAGCCAGCGGACAGGGGGCCACTATGGCTACACCTTC.

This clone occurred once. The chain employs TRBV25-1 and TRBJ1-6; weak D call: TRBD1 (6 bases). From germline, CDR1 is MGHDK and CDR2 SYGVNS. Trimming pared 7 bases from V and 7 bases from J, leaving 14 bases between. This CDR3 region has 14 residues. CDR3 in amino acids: CASIGGARNSPLHF. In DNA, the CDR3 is TGTGCCAGCATAGGGGGGGCGCGAAATTCACCCCTCCACTTT. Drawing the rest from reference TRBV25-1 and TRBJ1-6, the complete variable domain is EADIYQTPRYLVIGTGKKITLECSQTMGHDKMYWYQQDPGMELHLIHYSYGVNSTEKGDLSSESTVSRIRTEHFPLTLESARPSHTSQYLCASIGGARNSPLHFGNGTRLTVT.

In DNA form, the CDR3 reads TGTGCCATCAGTGGATCACAGGCGGGGGAGACCCAGTACTTC. As protein: CAISGSQAGETQYF. The chain joins TRBV10-3 to TRBJ2-5; TRBD2 might be the D (6 bases). V lost 4 bases and J 5 bases, leaving 14 bases between the germline ends. Germline V lookup: CDR1 ENHRY, CDR2 SYGVKD. The CDR3 consists of 14 residues.

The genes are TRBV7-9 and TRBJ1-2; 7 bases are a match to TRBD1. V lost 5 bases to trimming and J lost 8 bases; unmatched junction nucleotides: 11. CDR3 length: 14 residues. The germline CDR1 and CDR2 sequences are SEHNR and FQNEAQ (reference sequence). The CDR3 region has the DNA TGTGCCAGCAGCCCCCGACAGGGCGCGAGAGGCTACACCTTC. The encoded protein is CASSPRQGARGYTF.

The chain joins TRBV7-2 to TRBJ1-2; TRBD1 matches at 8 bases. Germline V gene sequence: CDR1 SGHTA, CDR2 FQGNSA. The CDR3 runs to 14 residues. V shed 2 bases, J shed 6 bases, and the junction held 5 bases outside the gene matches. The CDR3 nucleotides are TGTGCCAGCAGCTTAAACCAGGGGGCGAATGGCTACACCTTC. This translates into CASSLNQGANGYTF.

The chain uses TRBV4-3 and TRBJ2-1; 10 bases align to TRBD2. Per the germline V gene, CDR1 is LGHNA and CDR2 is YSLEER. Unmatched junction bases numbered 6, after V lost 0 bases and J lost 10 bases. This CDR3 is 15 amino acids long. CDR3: CASSQDLQTSGEQFF. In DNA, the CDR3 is TGCGCCAGCAGCCAAGACCTCCAGACTAGCGGGGAGCAGTTCTTC.

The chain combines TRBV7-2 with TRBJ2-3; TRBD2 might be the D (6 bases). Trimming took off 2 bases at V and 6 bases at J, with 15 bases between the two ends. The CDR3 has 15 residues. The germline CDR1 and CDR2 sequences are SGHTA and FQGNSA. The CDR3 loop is CASSLFDPTRDTQYF. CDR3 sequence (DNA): TGTGCCAGCAGCTTATTCGACCCGACTAGGGATACGCAGTATTTT.

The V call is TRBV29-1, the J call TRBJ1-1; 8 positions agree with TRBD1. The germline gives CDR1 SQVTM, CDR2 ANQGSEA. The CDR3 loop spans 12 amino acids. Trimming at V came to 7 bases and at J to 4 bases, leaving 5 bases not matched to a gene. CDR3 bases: TGCAGCGCCCTGGGGACAGGCACTGAAGCTTTCTTT. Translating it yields CSALGTGTEAFF.

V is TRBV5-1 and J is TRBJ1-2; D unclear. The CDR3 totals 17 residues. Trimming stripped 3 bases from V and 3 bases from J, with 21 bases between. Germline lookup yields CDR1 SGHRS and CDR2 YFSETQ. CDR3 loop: CASSSRPTGEAYYGYTF. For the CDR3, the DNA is TGCGCCAGCAGCTCCCGGCCCACTGGGGAAGCCTACTATGGCTACACCTTC.

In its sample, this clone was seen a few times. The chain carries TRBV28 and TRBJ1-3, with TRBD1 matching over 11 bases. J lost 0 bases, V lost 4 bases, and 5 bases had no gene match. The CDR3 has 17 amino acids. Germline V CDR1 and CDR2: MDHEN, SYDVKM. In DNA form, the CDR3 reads TGTGCCAGCAGTTGGGGGACAGGGGGGAACTCTGGAAACACCATATATTTT. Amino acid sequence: CASSWGTGGNSGNTIYF.